The 16 T cell receptor beta chains given below trace back to one sample, sequenced in a study of B cell selection in AIRE deficiency. Conventional CD4 T cells were sorted as CD4+CD127+ cells. Generated by immunoSEQ multiplex PCR, the TCRdb table keeps only in-frame clones and is missing some. The table has about 25,000 clones, around 97% seen once; the top ten hold 0.2% to 0.25%. Sequenced input: conventional CD4+ T cells sorted from PBMCs. These receptors came from a human donor with AIRE deficiency.

The CDR3 region is CASTEETQYF. The CDR3 bases are TGTGCCAGCACCGAGGAGACCCAGTACTTC. The chain employs TRBV2 and TRBJ2-5; D gene unclear. CDR1 is SNHLY and CDR2 is FYNNEI in the germline V gene. The CDR3 loop spans 10 amino acids. The V gene lost 7 bases and the J gene lost 5 bases, with 5 bases spanning the gap.

This clone showed up just once. The chain combines TRBV6-5 with TRBJ1-3, with 12 nucleotides matching TRBD1. The germline gives CDR1 MNHEY, CDR2 SVGAGI. The trim removed 2 bases at V and 8 bases at J, leaving 7 bases unmatched. The CDR3 length is 16 residues. DNA for the CDR3: TGTGCCAGCAGTTACACCGGGACAGGGGGCTTTGACACCATATATTTT. Protein product: CASSYTGTGGFDTIYF.

The rearrangement joins TRBV5-8 to TRBJ2-7; possibly TRBD2 for D (5 bases). Germline V gives CDR1 SGHTS, CDR2 YDEGEE. V lost 0 bases and J lost 6, with 13 bases in between. The CDR3 loop spans 14 amino acids. This CDR3 reads CASSLGLGLSEQYF. The CDR3 DNA sequence: TGTGCCAGCAGCTTGGGCCTAGGACTCTCCGAGCAGTACTTC.

The chain links TRBV28 to TRBJ1-1; 9 bases line up with TRBD1. The CDR3 is made up of 14 amino acids. J was trimmed by 5 bases and V by 10 bases; bases with no gene match: 11. CDR1 and CDR2 from the germline V gene are MDHEN and SYDVKM. CDR3 sequence reads: CATLTGGRGTEAFF. The CDR3 nucleotides read TGTGCCACCTTAACAGGGGGCAGGGGAACTGAAGCTTTCTTT. The whole variable domain, filled in from reference TRBV28 and TRBJ1-1, reads DVKVTQSSRYLVKRTGEKVFLECVQDMDHENMFWYRQDPGLGLRLIYFSYDVKMKEKGDIPEGYSVSREKKERFSLILESASTNQTSMYLCATLTGGRGTEAFFGQGTRLTVV.

As concerns this clone: A junction boundary mismatches the germline segment, possibly from a read error. The chain combines TRBV11-2 with TRBJ1-2, with 9 bases identical to TRBD1. The CDR3 extends over 14 amino acids. CDR1 and CDR2 (germline): SGHAT, FQNNGV. The CDR3 DNA follows: TGTGTCAGCAGCCCTACCGGGACAGGGCTCGGCTACACCTTC. Amino acids: CVSSPTGTGLGYTF.

The V call is TRBV5-6, the J call TRBJ2-1, with D perhaps matching TRBD1 (5 bases). Trimming cost V 4 bases and J 0 bases, with 14 bases left between them. The CDR3 extends over 16 amino acids. Germline assignment: CDR1 SGHDT and CDR2 YYEEEE. The CDR3 loop is CASSTRTPSSYNEQFF. The CDR3 DNA sequence: TGTGCCAGCAGCACACGGACACCGAGCTCCTACAATGAGCAGTTCTTC. Using reference TRBV5-6 and TRBJ2-1 for the parts outside the CDR3, the full variable domain is DAGVTQSPTHLIKTRGQQVTLRCSPKSGHDTVSWYQQALGQGPQFIFQYYEEEERQRGNFPDRFSGHQFPNYSSELNVNALLLGDSALYLCASSTRTPSSYNEQFFGPGTRLTVL.

The V gene is TRBV21-1, the J gene TRBJ2-5; TRBD2, the D gene given by the table, was not confirmed from the DNA. TRBV21-1 is designated a pseudogene. CDR3 size: 14 residues. The CDR3 is CARVGGPNQETQYF. DNA for the CDR3: TGTGCCAGGGTCGGGGGACCGAACCAAGAGACCCAGTACTTC.

The chain combines TRBV5-4 with TRBJ2-3, with D unclear. The germline V gene has CDR1 SGHNT and CDR2 YYREEE (reference sequence). V was pared by 1 base and J by 2 bases, with 17 bases between. The length of the CDR3 is 17 residues. For the CDR3, the DNA is TGTGCCAGCAGCTTGTGGGCCTTTGGAACAGACACAGATACGCAGTATTTT. This codes for CASSLWAFGTDTDTQYF.

The chain links TRBV30 to TRBJ2-2; 8 bases are a match to TRBD2. J gave up 9 bases and V 2 bases, and 17 bases lay outside the gene matches. CDR1 is GTSNPN and CDR2 is SVGIG in the germline V gene (reference sequence). This CDR3 is 17 amino acids long. For the CDR3, the DNA is TGTGCCTGGAGTTTCACGAGGGGACTAGTCTGGCCCAGGGAGCTGTTTTTT. It encodes CAWSFTRGLVWPRELFF.

The chain employs TRBV10-3 and TRBJ2-1; TRBD2 aligns across 8 bases. Germline V CDR1 and CDR2: ENHRY, SYGVKD. The CDR3 contains 16 residues. After removal of 3 bases from V and 7 bases from J, the junction contained 11 bases not matched to a gene. This chain's CDR3 is CAISDGAGARGNEQFF. The CDR3 DNA follows: TGTGCCATCAGTGATGGAGCGGGAGCGAGAGGAAATGAGCAGTTCTTC.

The rearrangement joins TRBV5-6 to TRBJ2-4; 7 bases line up with TRBD1. Unmatched junction bases numbered 8, after V lost 5 bases and J lost 6 bases. The CDR3 length is 14 residues. Germline assignment: CDR1 SGHDT and CDR2 YYEEEE. Here the CDR3 DNA reads TGTGCCAGCAGACAAACAGGGGACAGAAACATTCAGTACTTC. Translating it yields CASRQTGDRNIQYF.

The rearrangement uses TRBV4-3 and TRBJ2-5, with 8 nucleotides matching TRBD2. CDR3 size: 15 residues. With 0 bases clipped from V and 7 bases from J, the junction kept 7 bases outside the gene matches. CDR1 LGHNA and CDR2 YSLEER come from the germline V gene. Here the CDR3 reads CASSQELAVSGTQYF. The CDR3 DNA is TGCGCCAGCAGCCAAGAACTAGCGGTCTCAGGGACCCAGTACTTC.

The chain recombines TRBV19 with TRBJ1-5; D remains ambiguous. The V gene's germline CDR1 is LNHDA and CDR2 SQIVND (reference sequence). V lost 1 base and J lost 1, with 8 bases in between. The CDR3 contains 15 residues. Written as DNA, the CDR3 is TGTGCCAGTAGTATAGGGCAGGTGAGCAATCAGCCCCAGCATTTT. This gives the protein CASSIGQVSNQPQHF. Drawing the rest from reference TRBV19 and TRBJ1-5, the complete variable domain is DGGITQSPKYLFRKEGQNVTLSCEQNLNHDAMYWYRQDPGQGLRLIYYSQIVNDFQKGDIAEGYSVSREKKESFPLTVTSAQKNPTAFYLCASSIGQVSNQPQHFGDGTRLSIL.

The chain employs TRBV28 and TRBJ2-7, with a possible D match to TRBD1 (5 bases). The CDR3 totals 13 residues. Between the trimmed V and J ends, which lost 7 bases and 2 bases, there was a span of 12 bases. Looked up from germline, CDR1 is MDHEN and CDR2 is SYDVKM. The CDR3 sequence is CASIERGTYEQYF. The CDR3 DNA is TGTGCCAGCATCGAAAGGGGAACCTACGAGCAGTACTTC.

The chain carries TRBV28 and TRBJ1-1; D not certain. V lost 3 bases to trimming and J lost 1 base, with 9 bases between them. The germline V gene has CDR1 MDHEN and CDR2 SYDVKM. The CDR3 consists of 14 residues. The CDR3 protein is CASSFPGSNTEAFF. The DNA for the CDR3 is TGTGCCAGCAGTTTCCCAGGCTCGAACACTGAAGCTTTCTTT. Combining the CDR3 with reference TRBV28 and TRBJ1-1 gives the whole variable domain DVKVTQSSRYLVKRTGEKVFLECVQDMDHENMFWYRQDPGLGLRLIYFSYDVKMKEKGDIPEGYSVSREKKERFSLILESASTNQTSMYLCASSFPGSNTEAFFGQGTRLTVV.

This clone was detected once. CDR3 sequence reads: CASSKVGLLWGLPNEKLFF. The CDR3 bases are TGTGCCAGCAGCAAAGTTGGCCTCTTATGGGGCCTTCCTAATGAAAAACTGTTTTTT. The chain has TRBV21-1 and TRBJ1-4; TRBD1, the table's D call, lacks a check against the DNA. TRBV21-1 is tagged as a pseudogene. This CDR3 comprises 19 residues.